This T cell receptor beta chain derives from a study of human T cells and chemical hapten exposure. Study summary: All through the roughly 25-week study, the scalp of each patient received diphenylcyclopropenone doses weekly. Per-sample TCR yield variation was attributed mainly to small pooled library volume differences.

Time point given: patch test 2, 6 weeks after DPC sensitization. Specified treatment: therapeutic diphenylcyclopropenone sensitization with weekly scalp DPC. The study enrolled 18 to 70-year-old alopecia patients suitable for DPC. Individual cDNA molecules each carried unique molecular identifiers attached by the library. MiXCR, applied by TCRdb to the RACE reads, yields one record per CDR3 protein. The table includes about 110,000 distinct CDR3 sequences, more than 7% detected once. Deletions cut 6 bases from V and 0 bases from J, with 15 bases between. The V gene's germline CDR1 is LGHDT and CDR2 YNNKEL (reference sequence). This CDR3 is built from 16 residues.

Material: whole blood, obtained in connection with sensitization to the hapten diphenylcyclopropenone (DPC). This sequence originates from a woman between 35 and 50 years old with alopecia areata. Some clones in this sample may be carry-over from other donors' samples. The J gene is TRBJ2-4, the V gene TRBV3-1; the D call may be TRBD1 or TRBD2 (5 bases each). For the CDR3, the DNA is TGTGCCAGCAGTCGTGAGGGGCCGCTAGCCAAAAACATTCAGTACTTC. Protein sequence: CASSREGPLAKNIQYF.